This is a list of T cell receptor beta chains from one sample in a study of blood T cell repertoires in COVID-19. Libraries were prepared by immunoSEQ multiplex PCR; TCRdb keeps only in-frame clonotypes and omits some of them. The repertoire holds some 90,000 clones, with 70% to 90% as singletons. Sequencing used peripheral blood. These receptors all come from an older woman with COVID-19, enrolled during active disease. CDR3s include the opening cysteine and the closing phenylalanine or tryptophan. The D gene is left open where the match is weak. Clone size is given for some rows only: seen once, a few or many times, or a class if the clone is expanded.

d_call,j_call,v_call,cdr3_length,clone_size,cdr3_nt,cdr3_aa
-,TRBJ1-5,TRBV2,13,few,TGTGCCAGCAGTGATACTAGCGATCAGCCCCAGCATTTT,CASSDTSDQPQHF
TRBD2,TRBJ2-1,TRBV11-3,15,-,TGTGCCAGCAGCTTTGGCGGGGGGTTGAGAAATGAGCAGTTCTTC,CASSFGGGLRNEQFF
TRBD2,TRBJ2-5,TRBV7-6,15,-,TGTGCCAGCAGCTTAGTACTAGCGGGGCAAGAGACCCAGTACTTC,CASSLVLAGQETQYF
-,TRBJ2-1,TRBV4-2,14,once,TGTGCCAGCAGCCAAGGGTCGGAGCGGAATGAGCAGTTCTTC,CASSQGSERNEQFF
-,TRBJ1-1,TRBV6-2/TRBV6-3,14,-,TGTGCCAGCAGCCTACTGACAGGTAACACTGAAGCTTTCTTT,CASSLLTGNTEAFF
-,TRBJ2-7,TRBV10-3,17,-,TGTGCCAGCGGGGCCCGCTTGTCCGGGCACAGCTCCTACGAGCAGTACTTC,CASGARLSGHSSYEQYF
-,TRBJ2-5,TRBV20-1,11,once,TGCAGTGCCAATTTGCAAGAGACCCAGTACTTC,CSANLQETQYF
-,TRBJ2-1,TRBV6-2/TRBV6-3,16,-,TGTGCCAGCAGTTACTCCCGCTCCCTGGAGAACAATGAGCAGTTCTTC,CASSYSRSLENNEQFF
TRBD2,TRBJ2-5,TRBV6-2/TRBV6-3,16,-,TGTGCCAGCAGTTACTCTGGGCTAGCGGGGAAAGAGACCCAGTACTTC,CASSYSGLAGKETQYF
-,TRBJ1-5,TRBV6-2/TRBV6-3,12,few,TGTGCCAGCAGCAGCAGCGCCCAGCCCCAGCATTTT,CASSSSAQPQHF
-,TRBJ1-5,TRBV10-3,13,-,TGTGCCATCAGTGACGGGTACAATCAGCCCCAGCATTTT,CAISDGYNQPQHF
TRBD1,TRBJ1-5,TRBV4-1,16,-,TGCGCCAGCAGCCAAGAGACAGGGGGCAACAATCAGCCCCAGCATTTT,CASSQETGGNNQPQHF
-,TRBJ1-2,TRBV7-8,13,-,TGTGCCAGCAGCCCCGCCCCCGAGATCGGCTACACCTTC,CASSPAPEIGYTF
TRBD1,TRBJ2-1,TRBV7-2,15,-,TGTGCCAGCAGCTTCGACAGGGGTTCCTACAATGAGCAGTTCTTC,CASSFDRGSYNEQFF
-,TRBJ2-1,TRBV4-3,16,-,TGCGCCAGCAGCCAAGCAGCTGGGCTAGCGTACAATGAGCAGTTCTTC,CASSQAAGLAYNEQFF
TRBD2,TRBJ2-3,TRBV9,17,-,TGTGCCAGCAGCGTAGTTTCGACTAGCGGGGGGGCAGATACGCAGTATTTT,CASSVVSTSGGADTQYF
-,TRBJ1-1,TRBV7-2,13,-,TGTGCCAGCAGCTTACTCCCTTCTGAGAAAGCTTTCTTT,CASSLLPSEKAFF
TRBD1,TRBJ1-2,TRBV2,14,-,TGTGCCAGCAGTGCCGGTGGGACAGGGGAAGGCTACACCTTC,CASSAGGTGEGYTF
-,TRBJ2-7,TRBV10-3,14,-,TGTGCCATCAGCTCACCGGGACACAACTACGAGCAGTACTTC,CAISSPGHNYEQYF
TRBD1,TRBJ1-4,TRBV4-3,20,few,TGCGCCAGCAGCCGCGGACAGGGGGCTGCGAAAGGGGCAACTAATGAAAAACTGTTTTTT,CASSRGQGAAKGATNEKLFF
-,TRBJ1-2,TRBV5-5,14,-,TGTGCCAGCAGCTTGGGGCAGCGGAGCCGGGGCTACACCTTC,CASSLGQRSRGYTF
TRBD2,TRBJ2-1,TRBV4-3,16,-,TGCGCCAGCAGCCAATCTTGGCGGGGGGCGAGGAATGAGCAGTTCTTC,CASSQSWRGARNEQFF